What follows are 8 T cell receptor beta chains derived from one specimen sequenced in a study of blood T cell repertoires in COVID-19 (TCRdb year 2020). Library preparation was by the immunoSEQ multiplex PCR assay. TCRdb provides this immuneACCESS table in a form limited to in-frame rearrangements. Some clones are lacking; in checked studies, under half of them reflect an unresolved V gene, and why the rest are absent is not known. Across this sample there are approximately 180,000 clones, with about 85% seen only once. The ten most abundant clones make up about 20% of the sample. The sample was peripheral blood. The receptor source for this set is a person between 65 and 80 years old with COVID-19, enrolled during active disease.

The chain recombines TRBV3-1 (or the pseudogene TRBV3-2) with TRBJ1-5; 8 bases are a match to TRBD1. V was pared by 7 bases and J by 7 bases, with 6 bases of the junction left unmatched. CDR3 size: 13 residues. Germline V gene data show CDR1 as LGHDT and CDR2 as YNNKEL (reference sequence). CDR3 in amino acids: CASTDRGEQPQHF. For the CDR3, the DNA is TGTGCCAGCACCGACAGGGGAGAACAGCCCCAGCATTTT.

V gene TRBV6-2 or TRBV6-3 combines with J gene TRBJ1-2; tentative D call: TRBD1 (6 bases). Trimming stripped 4 bases from V and 8 bases from J, with 14 bases between. The CDR3 totals 13 residues. In germline, CDR1 is MNHEY, CDR2 SVGEGT. The CDR3 sequence is CASSLQGFGGYTF. The CDR3 nucleotides read TGTGCCAGCAGTTTACAGGGCTTTGGGGGCTACACCTTC.

In nucleotides, the CDR3 is TGTGCCAGCAGTTACTCGCGGGGAGGTAATTCACCCCTCCACTTT. Protein sequence: CASSYSRGGNSPLHF. The chain is built from TRBV6-5 and TRBJ1-6, with D hard to call. V shed 0 bases and J shed 6 bases, with 9 bases lying between them. CDR1 and CDR2 (germline): MNHEY, SVGAGI. The CDR3 length is 15 residues.

This clone showed up just once. This chain connects TRBV15 to TRBJ2-7; 7 bases are shared with TRBD1. The CDR3 spans 14 residues. The germline gives CDR1 LNHNV, CDR2 YYDKDF (reference sequence). V shed 8 bases and J 0 bases; nucleotides not matched to a gene: 7. The CDR3 DNA follows: TGTGCCACCCGTGGACAGGCGAACTCCTACGAGCAGTACTTC. This sequence encodes CATRGQANSYEQYF.

The chain has TRBV28 and TRBJ2-7, with TRBD1 matching over 8 bases. V trimming: 6 bases; J trimming: 6 bases; junction bases outside the gene matches: 7. This CDR3 has 13 amino acids. In germline, CDR1 is MDHEN, CDR2 SYDVKM. This CDR3 reads CASRARGHREQYF. The CDR3 bases are TGTGCCAGCAGGGCCAGGGGGCATCGCGAGCAGTACTTC.

This clone was counted once. For the CDR3, the DNA is TGTGCCAGCAGTGATTTCCCGCGGGGTGCGGGACGAGACTATGGCTACACCTTC. The encoded protein is CASSDFPRGAGRDYGYTF. The J gene is TRBJ1-2, the V gene TRBV2, with a tentative D call TRBD1 (5 bases). V lost 3 bases, J lost 3 bases, and 23 bases lay in between. The germline V gene has CDR1 SNHLY and CDR2 FYNNEI. This CDR3 is built from 18 residues. Together with reference TRBV2 and TRBJ1-2, the CDR3 gives the full variable domain: EPEVTQTPSHQVTQMGQEVILRCVPISNHLYFYWYRQILGQKVEFLVSFYNNEISEKSEIFDDQFSVERPDGSNFTLKIRSTKLEDSAMYFCASSDFPRGAGRDYGYTFGSGTRLTVV.

This chain connects TRBV30 to TRBJ1-5; the match to TRBD1 covers 8 bases. Germline V gene sequence: CDR1 GTSNPN, CDR2 SVGIG (reference sequence). CDR3 length: 13 amino acids. V trimming: 0 bases; J trimming: 6 bases; junction bases outside the gene matches: 1. DNA of the CDR3: TGTGCCTGGAGTGTAACAGGGGGTCAGCCCCAGCATTTT. Protein product: CAWSVTGGQPQHF.

The chain joins TRBV4-3 to TRBJ2-5, with D perhaps matching TRBD2 (5 bases). CDR1 and CDR2 from the germline V gene are LGHNA and YSLEER. CDR3 length: 15 amino acids. Between the trimmed V and J ends, which lost 0 bases and 5 bases, there was a span of 13 bases. The CDR3 reads CASSQDGGLAETQYF. The CDR3 DNA is TGCGCCAGCAGCCAAGATGGCGGGCTAGCTGAGACCCAGTACTTC.